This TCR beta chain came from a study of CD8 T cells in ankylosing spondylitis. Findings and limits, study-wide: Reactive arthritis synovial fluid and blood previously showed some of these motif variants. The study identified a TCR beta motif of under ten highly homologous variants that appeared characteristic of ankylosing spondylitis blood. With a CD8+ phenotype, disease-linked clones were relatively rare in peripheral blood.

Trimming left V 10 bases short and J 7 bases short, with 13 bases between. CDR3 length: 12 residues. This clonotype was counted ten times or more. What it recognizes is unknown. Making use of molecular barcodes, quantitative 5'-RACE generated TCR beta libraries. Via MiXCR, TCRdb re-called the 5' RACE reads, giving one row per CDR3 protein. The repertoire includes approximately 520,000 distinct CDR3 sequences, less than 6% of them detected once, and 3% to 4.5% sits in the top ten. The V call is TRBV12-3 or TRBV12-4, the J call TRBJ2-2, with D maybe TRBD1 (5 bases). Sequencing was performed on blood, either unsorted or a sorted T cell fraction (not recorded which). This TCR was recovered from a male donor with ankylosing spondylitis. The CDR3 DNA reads TGTGCCAACAGGATCTCTAACGGGGAGCTGTTTTTT. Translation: CANRISNGELFF.